This T cell receptor (beta chain) was recovered during a study of shared clonotypes between healthy human individuals. The ends were cut back, 2 bases at V and 0 bases at J, with 11 bases in the middle. CDR1 is SNHLY, CDR2 FYNNEI, per germline. There are 16 residues in the CDR3. Profiled with immunoSEQ multiplex PCR; TCRdb holds only in-frame clones, not every one. Found here are some 1.4 million clones, around 97% of them singletons; the top ten hold roughly 1.2%. General study points: The study's rarefaction showed incomplete sorted-subset sequencing despite large depth. Non-shared clonotypes displayed generation probabilities falling below those of clonotypes present in all four donors.

This clone was recorded once. Antigen unknown. The sample consisted of naive CD4+ T cells sorted from blood. The sample's subset: CD45RA+ positively selected. This receptor was taken from a young man in good health. The chain has TRBV2 and TRBJ1-3; the D is unclear. CDR3 sequence reads: CASSELAGYSGNTIYF. For the CDR3, the DNA is TGTGCCAGCAGTGAATTGGCAGGCTACTCTGGAAACACCATATATTTT.